This TCR beta chain was recorded in a study of regulatory T cells in long-lasting Graves disease. Study results and caveats: Under persistent disease, TRBV28, TRBJ1-2 and TRBJ2-5 were used preferentially.

Remarks on this clonotype: Its specificity is not known. Likely a read error: the CDR3 ends without its conserved phenylalanine or tryptophan.

Arm-PCR of CDR3 regions and iRepertoire HTBI primers were the basis on which TCR beta libraries were built. TCRdb reprocessed the multiplex PCR reads with MiXCR, giving one entry per CDR3 protein. The sample gives 400,000 or so distinct CDR3 sequences, roughly 20% of which show up once; around 20% is in the top ten. Germline CDR1 and CDR2: MDHEN and SYDVKM. V gave up 0 bases and J gave up 2 bases; unmatched junction bases: 7. The CDR3 spans 17 residues. Time point in this sample: persistent/refractory GD, antithyroid drugs over 5 years with positive TRAb. PBMCs provided the RNA from which the TCR library was made.

The clonotype comes from a female donor with Graves disease. The sequencing here drew on peripheral blood mononuclear cells (PBMCs), taken when the disease was refractory, from a patient treated with antithyroid drugs. This chain joins TRBV28 and TRBJ1-3, with TRBD1 identical over 7 bases. DNA for the CDR3: TGTGCCAGCAGTTTATGGTTAGGGGGCGCAACTGGAAACACCATATATTCT. It translates to CASSLWLGGATGNTIYS.